A selection of T cell receptor beta chains follows, all from one sample in a study of regulatory T cells in long-lasting Graves disease. Each CDR3 protein gets one entry after TCRdb re-called the multiplex PCR reads with MiXCR. This table holds about 340,000 distinct CDR3 sequences, around 19% found once. The sequencing used peripheral blood mononuclear cells (PBMCs), collected when the disease was refractory, from a patient treated with antithyroid drugs. The receptors derive from a female donor with Graves disease. The CDR3 runs from the conserved cysteine through the conserved F or W. The order of the fields is D gene, clone size, V gene, J gene, CDR3 DNA, CDR3 protein. D genes are given only for firm matches. Expanded clones get a size class; other rows say once, few or many, or leave the size out.

.,many,TRBV20-1,TRBJ1-2,TGCAGTGCTTCGACTACCGCACGCTATGGCTACACCTTC,CSASTTARYGYTF
.,few,TRBV7-9,TRBJ1-4,TGTGCCAGCAGCTTTTCCCCCGGGACACCCGGTTCGGAACTGTTTTTT,CASSFSPGTPGSELFF
TRBD2,.,TRBV11-2,TRBJ2-1,TGTGCCAGCAGCTTAGGGCTACTAGCGGGGGGAAGGGCTGACAATGAGCAGTTCTTC,CASSLGLLAGGRADNEQFF
.,many,TRBV28,TRBJ1-2,TGTGCCAGCAGTTACGCCTATGACTACACCTTC,CASSYAYDYTF
.,many,TRBV2,TRBJ1-4,TGTGCCAGCAGCGCCGACTACGGGGGTGGCGAAAAACTGTTTTTT,CASSADYGGGEKLFF
TRBD2,.,TRBV9,TRBJ2-1,TGTGCCAGCAGCGTAGCGGGGGGTATTTACAATGAGCAGTTCTTC,CASSVAGGIYNEQFF
.,few,TRBV10-3,TRBJ2-7,TGTGCCATCAGGGGACCGGGTGAGCAGTACTTC,CAIRGPGEQYF
TRBD1,many,TRBV6-1,TRBJ1-1,TGTGCCACCCTAGTCGGGACAGCGAACACTGAAGCTTTCTTT,CATLVGTANTEAFF
.,few,TRBV15,TRBJ2-7,TGTGCCACCAAGGCGGACAGCTCCTACGAGCAGTACTTC,CATKADSSYEQYF
.,many,TRBV6-2/TRBV6-3,TRBJ1-4,TGTGCCAGCAGTGAACAGGCCTCGCGGGGTGAAAAACTGTTTTTT,CASSEQASRGEKLFF
.,.,TRBV5-6,TRBJ1-3,TGTGCCAGCAGCTTTGGGAACTTCTACTCTGGAAACACCATATATTTT,CASSFGNFYSGNTIYF
.,many,TRBV24-1,TRBJ1-1,TGTGCCACCAGTTCTCCTATGAACACTGAAGCTTTCTTT,CATSSPMNTEAFF
TRBD1,many,TRBV9,TRBJ1-2,TGTGCCAGCAGCGCCGGGACAGCTTACTATGGCTACACCTTC,CASSAGTAYYGYTF
.,many,TRBV10-1,TRBJ1-5,TGCGCCAGCAGCCCAACGCCGGGGAATCAGCCCCAGCATTTT,CASSPTPGNQPQHF
.,.,TRBV28,TRBJ2-1,TGTGCCAGCAGTTTAGGGAAGGTTACTGAGCAGTTCTTC,CASSLGKVTEQFF
.,.,TRBV7-9,TRBJ1-4,TGTGCCAGCAGCCCCCGGAGGGACTTTAATGAAAAACTGTTTTTT,CASSPRRDFNEKLFF
.,few,TRBV4-1,TRBJ1-5,TGCGCCAGCAGCCAAAAGGGATGGGCGGGGGCGGGTCAGCCCCAGCATTTT,CASSQKGWAGAGQPQHF
.,.,TRBV20-1,TRBJ1-2,TGCAGTGTCTTCCGGGGGGACTATGGCTACACCTTC,CSVFRGDYGYTF
TRBD2,many,TRBV7-8,TRBJ2-2,TGTGCCAGCAGCTTAGTCGGACTAGCGGGGGGGCCGAACACCGGGGAGCTGTTTTTT,CASSLVGLAGGPNTGELFF
.,.,TRBV19,TRBJ2-4,TGTGCCAGTAGGGAGGTTATAGTGGGAGTAAAAAACATTCAGTACTTC,CASREVIVGVKNIQYF
TRBD1,.,TRBV4-2,TRBJ2-5,TGTGCCAGCAGCCAAGTATCCACGACAGGGGTGGAGACCCAGTACTTC,CASSQVSTTGVETQYF
.,.,TRBV10-1,TRBJ2-2,TGCGCCAGCAGTGCCCGTGCTGGGGGAGCAACCGGGGAGCTGTTTTTT,CASSARAGGATGELFF
.,many,TRBV11-2,TRBJ2-6,TGTGCCAGCAGCTTCGGCAGCAGTGGGGCCAACGTCCTGACTTTC,CASSFGSSGANVLTF
TRBD1,many,TRBV12-3/TRBV12-4,TRBJ1-5,TGTGCCAGCAGCCCGAACAGGGGACAGCAGCCCCAGCATTTT,CASSPNRGQQPQHF
.,few,TRBV11-3,TRBJ2-3,TGTGCCAGCAGCTTAGATGCAACAGATACGCAGTATTTT,CASSLDATDTQYF
TRBD1,.,TRBV20-1,TRBJ2-1,TGCAGTGCTAGCGGGACAGGGGTATACAATGAGCAGTTCTTC,CSASGTGVYNEQFF
.,many,TRBV5-1,TRBJ1-2,TGCGCCAGCAGCTTGGCTGAGGGGAGCTATGGCTACACCTTC,CASSLAEGSYGYTF
.,.,TRBV7-9,TRBJ2-7,TGTGCCAGCACCTACCAGGGGACCAAATCCTACGAGCAGTACTTC,CASTYQGTKSYEQYF
TRBD1,.,TRBV25-1,TRBJ1-1,TGTGCCAGCGGGGGGCCAGGGGGCACTGAAGCTTTCTTT,CASGGPGGTEAFF
.,many,TRBV6-1,TRBJ2-2,TGTGCCAGCAGGCATGCACTGAACACCGGGGAGCTGTTTTTT,CASRHALNTGELFF
TRBD2,many,TRBV28,TRBJ2-7,TGTGCCAGCAGTTTCGCGAGGCTAGCGGGAGGGCGCGGTTACGAGCAGTACTTC,CASSFARLAGGRGYEQYF
.,.,TRBV7-9,TRBJ2-7,TGTGCCAGCAGCTTATCAGGCGTATCCTACGAGCAGTACTTC,CASSLSGVSYEQYF
.,few,TRBV15,TRBJ2-7,TGTGCCACCAGCAGAGGACTGGCCTCCTACGAGCAGTACTTC,CATSRGLASYEQYF
TRBD2,many,TRBV24-1,TRBJ2-2,TGTGCCACCGGGGGACTAAACACCGGGGAGCTGTTTTTT,CATGGLNTGELFF
TRBD1,.,TRBV29-1,TRBJ2-7,TGCAGCGTTTCCACAGGGGGCTTCTTAGGCTACGAGCAGTACTTC,CSVSTGGFLGYEQYF
.,.,TRBV5-1,TRBJ2-2,TGCGCCAGCAGGCCGGAGGCCGCGAACACCGGGGAGCTGTTTTTT,CASRPEAANTGELFF
TRBD2,many,TRBV6-2/TRBV6-3,TRBJ2-7,TGTGCCAGCAGTGAAGGTAGCGGGGGGCACTACGAGCAGTACTTC,CASSEGSGGHYEQYF
.,many,TRBV28,TRBJ2-7,TGTGCCAGCAGTTTATTTGGCCGTGGGGAGCAGTACTTC,CASSLFGRGEQYF
.,few,TRBV12-3/TRBV12-4,TRBJ1-1,TGTGCCAGCAGTTTAATGGCAGGGGATACTGAAGCTTTCTTT,CASSLMAGDTEAFF
.,many,TRBV12-3/TRBV12-4,TRBJ2-7,TGTGCCAGCAGCCCGGGCCTGGCCGAGCAGTACTTC,CASSPGLAEQYF
TRBD1,.,TRBV12-3/TRBV12-4,TRBJ1-1,TGTGCCAGCAGTCCAAGTACAGGGGGCGCTGAAGCTTTCTTT,CASSPSTGGAEAFF
.,many,TRBV12-3/TRBV12-4,TRBJ1-3,TGTGCCAGCAGTTTGACGGCTTGGTCTGGAAACACCATATATTTT,CASSLTAWSGNTIYF